Below are 23 T cell receptor beta chains sequenced from a single sample in a study of T-cell reconstitution after alpha-beta-depleted transplantation in children. The library targeted TCRbeta and was prepared with unique molecular identifiers. MiXCR, applied by TCRdb to the PCR reads, yields one record per CDR3 protein. The table includes about 360,000 distinct CDR3 sequences, about 14% detected once. Sample: PBMCs, taken from the stem cell graft. Receptors originate from a human donor who donated a stem cell graft to a child with Fanconi anemia.

The V and J genes are TRBV20-1 and TRBJ2-5; D unclear. Trimming left V 6 bases short and J 5 bases short, with 13 bases between. Germline V gene data show CDR1 as DFQATT and CDR2 as SNEGSKA (reference sequence). The CDR3 covers 12 residues. The CDR3 loop is CSAVLPGETQYF. CDR3 DNA: TGCAGTGCGGTACTACCCGGGGAGACCCAGTACTTC.

This chain joins TRBV12-3 or TRBV12-4 and TRBJ2-1, with D perhaps matching TRBD2 (6 bases). Trimming removed 8 bases from V and 9 bases from J, with 14 bases in between. The CDR3 is made up of 12 amino acids. The chain's CDR3 is CASGRPNGEQFF. The CDR3 region has the DNA TGTGCCAGCGGGAGGCCCAACGGTGAGCAGTTCTTC.

This clonotype was counted once. The chain employs TRBV19 and TRBJ2-1; tentatively, D is TRBD2 (5 bases). The V end lost 3 bases, the J end lost 1 base, and 13 bases lay between the germline ends. Per germline, CDR1 LNHDA and CDR2 SQIVND (reference sequence). This CDR3 is built from 16 residues. The CDR3 DNA reads as TGTGCCAGTAGTATGTTGGGGAGTTCTTCCTACAATGAGCAGTTCTTC. Translated, it gives CASSMLGSSSYNEQFF. Based on the CDR3 plus reference TRBV19 and TRBJ2-1, the full variable domain is DGGITQSPKYLFRKEGQNVTLSCEQNLNHDAMYWYRQDPGQGLRLIYYSQIVNDFQKGDIAEGYSVSREKKESFPLTVTSAQKNPTAFYLCASSMLGSSSYNEQFFGPGTRLTVL.

This clonotype occurred many times. This rearrangement joins TRBV5-1 to TRBJ2-7; D is unclear. There are 15 residues in the CDR3. Germline lookup yields CDR1 SGHRS and CDR2 YFSETQ. Trimming left V 0 bases short and J 0 bases short, with 10 bases between. The CDR3: CASSLGGQSSYEQYV. Written as DNA, the CDR3 is TGCGCCAGCAGCTTGGGTGGCCAGAGCTCCTACGAGCAGTACGTC.

The chain is built from TRBV18 and TRBJ1-4; D is ambiguous. Deletions cut 2 bases from V and 2 bases from J, with 15 bases between. Germline assignment: CDR1 KGHSH and CDR2 LQKENI. This CDR3 has 17 amino acids. CDR3 nucleotide sequence: TGTGCCAGCTCACCAAACGGAGAGGTTGGGACTAATGAAAAACTGTTTTTT. Its translation: CASSPNGEVGTNEKLFF. Variable domain in full (rest from reference TRBV18 and TRBJ1-4): NAGVMQNPRHLVRRRGQEARLRCSPMKGHSHVYWYRQLPEEGLKFMVYLQKENIIDESGMPKERFSAEFPKEGPSILRIQQVVRGDSAAYFCASSPNGEVGTNEKLFFGSGTQLSVL.

CDR3 sequence (DNA): TGCAGTGCTATTAGCAGGGGGATCTACAATGAGCAGTTCTTC. Its translation: CSAISRGIYNEQFF. The gene calls are TRBV20-1 and TRBJ2-1; 7 bases match TRBD1. After removal of 4 bases from V and 3 bases from J, the junction contained 6 bases not matched to a gene. CDR3 length: 14 amino acids. The germline V gene encodes CDR1 DFQATT and CDR2 SNEGSKA (reference sequence).

This clonotype was counted a few times. The chain is built from TRBV20-1 and TRBJ2-1; 12 nucleotides align to TRBD2. V was clipped by 2 bases and J by 1 base; unmatched bases: 3. Germline CDR1 and CDR2: DFQATT and SNEGSKA (reference sequence). CDR3 length: 16 amino acids. The CDR3 here is CSARSSGGGSYNEQFF. Here the CDR3 DNA reads TGCAGTGCTAGATCTAGCGGGGGGGGGTCCTACAATGAGCAGTTCTTC.

This clonotype was detected only a few times. The chain links TRBV5-1 to TRBJ1-4; D is ambiguous. The germline CDR1 and CDR2 sequences are SGHRS and YFSETQ. There are 14 residues in the CDR3. The germline V and J ends were trimmed by 1 base and 4 bases, with 8 bases remaining between them. CDR3 loop: CASSLRRFNEKLFF. For the CDR3, the DNA is TGCGCCAGCAGCTTGCGACGGTTTAATGAAAAACTGTTTTTT.

This clonotype was found many times. The rearrangement links TRBV10-3 to TRBJ2-1; D is uncertain. Germline V gene data show CDR1 as ENHRY and CDR2 as SYGVKD. V lost 5 bases and J lost 0, with 2 bases in between. The CDR3 totals 12 residues. The CDR3 DNA is TGTGCCATCAGTAACTCCTACAATGAGCAGTTCTTC. This sequence encodes CAISNSYNEQFF.

The table lists this clonotype with many counts. J is TRBJ1-2 and V is TRBV12-3 or TRBV12-4; tentative D call: TRBD1 (6 bases). The CDR3 consists of 15 residues. Trimming pared 2 bases from V and 7 bases from J, leaving 17 bases between. CDR3 in amino acids: CASSLLVQGVGGYTF. CDR3 DNA sequence: TGTGCCAGCAGTTTACTCGTACAGGGAGTCGGTGGCTACACCTTC.

This clonotype was recorded many times. This chain joins TRBV12-3 or TRBV12-4 and TRBJ2-2, with TRBD1 matching 7 bases. Germline trimming cut 5 bases from V and 10 bases from J; bases unmatched to any gene: 7. The CDR3 extends over 13 amino acids. The CDR3 here is CASSLGQREELFF. CDR3 nucleotide sequence: TGTGCCAGCAGTCTGGGACAGCGTGAGGAGCTGTTTTTT.

The chain couples TRBV20-1 to TRBJ2-2; no firm D call. Germline CDR1 is DFQATT and CDR2 is SNEGSKA (reference sequence). The CDR3 is 13 amino acids. V dropped 5 bases and J dropped 6 bases, with 13 bases sitting between them. Here the CDR3 reads CSALTPGAGELFF. CDR3 DNA sequence: TGCAGTGCTTTAACTCCTGGGGCCGGGGAGCTGTTTTTT.

The table lists this clonotype with a few counts. The genes are TRBV18 and TRBJ1-1; 9 bases agree with TRBD1. The CDR3 covers 18 residues. Germline V gene sequence: CDR1 KGHSH, CDR2 LQKENI. V shed 3 bases and J 4 bases; nucleotides not matched to a gene: 15. The CDR3 nucleotides read TGTGCCAGCTCACCCACGGGACAGGGACCTCGTGGGAGCACTGAAGCTTTCTTT. Protein: CASSPTGQGPRGSTEAFF.

The chain has TRBV29-1 and TRBJ1-2, with D unclear. Trimming took off 2 bases at V and 4 bases at J, with 8 bases between the two ends. The CDR3 sequence is 12 residues long. Germline-derived CDR1 and CDR2 are SQVTM and ANQGSEA. The CDR3 region is CSVERSVYGYTF. The CDR3 coding sequence is TGCAGCGTTGAAAGGTCTGTCTATGGCTACACCTTC.

Notes on this clonotype: One end of the junction fails to match germline, which may point to a read error. This chain connects TRBV28 to TRBJ1-5; D is unclear. The CDR3 sequence is 12 residues long. The germline V gene has CDR1 MDHEN and CDR2 SYDVKM. The CDR3 reads CASSFVKAGHDF. As DNA, the CDR3 is TGTGCCAGCAGTTTTGTCAAGGCGGGTCATGATTTT.

This clonotype was seen repeatedly, ten times or more. The V call is TRBV7-6, the J call TRBJ1-1; 7 bases are shared with TRBD1. Germline V gene data show CDR1 as SGHVS and CDR2 as FNYEAQ. This CDR3 comprises 15 residues. With V trimmed by 5 bases and J by 1 base, 7 bases remained unmatched. In nucleotides, the CDR3 is TGTGCCAGCAGCCCCCGACAGGGTCGGAACACTGAAGCTTTCTTT. Translating it yields CASSPRQGRNTEAFF.

Only a few counts were recorded for this clonotype. The V gene is TRBV5-1, the J gene TRBJ2-7; 8 bases map to TRBD1. V dropped 3 bases and J dropped 6; count of bases not matched to a gene: 11. The CDR3 has 15 amino acids. Germline V gene lookup returns CDR1 SGHRS and CDR2 YFSETQ. CDR3 in DNA: TGCGCCAGCAGCTCGGACGGACAGGGAGGCGCCGAGCAGTACTTC. Amino acid sequence: CASSSDGQGGAEQYF.

This chain links TRBV7-8 with TRBJ2-7; tentative D call: TRBD1 (5 bases). Per the germline V gene, CDR1 is SGHVS and CDR2 is FQNEAQ. The V and J ends lost 4 bases and 2 bases respectively, with 15 bases between them. The CDR3 extends over 15 amino acids. DNA of the CDR3: TGTGCCAGCAGCTCTTCTGACAGTATAACCTACGAGCAGTACTTC. It translates to CASSSSDSITYEQYF.

This clonotype was seen a few times. The chain combines TRBV20-1 with TRBJ2-1, with 11 bases matching TRBD2. The germline V gene has CDR1 DFQATT and CDR2 SNEGSKA (reference sequence). The CDR3 has 12 amino acids. With V trimmed by 6 bases and J by 10 bases, 5 bases remained unmatched. The CDR3 sequence is CSAQTSGVEQFF. The DNA for the CDR3 is TGCAGTGCCCAGACTAGCGGGGTCGAGCAGTTCTTC.

The sample holds a few counts of this clonotype. The chain recombines TRBV30 with TRBJ1-5; D is unclear. The CDR3 sequence is 17 residues long. V lost 3 bases and J lost 0, with 18 bases in between. Germline lookup yields CDR1 GTSNPN and CDR2 SVGIG (reference sequence). The CDR3 here is CAWSPPALGNSNQPQHF. Written as DNA, the CDR3 is TGTGCCTGGAGCCCACCGGCCCTCGGGAATAGCAATCAGCCCCAGCATTTT.

This clonotype appeared a few times. The rearrangement joins TRBV14 to TRBJ2-6; D gene ambiguous. Looked up from germline, CDR1 is SGHDN and CDR2 is FVKESK. With 4 bases removed from V and 0 bases from J, the gap between germline ends came to 7 bases. This CDR3 contains 15 residues. The chain's CDR3 is CASSPWDSGANVLTF. CDR3 nucleotides: TGTGCCAGCAGCCCGTGGGACTCTGGGGCCAACGTCCTGACTTTC.

This clonotype was observed a few times. The V and J genes are TRBV13 and TRBJ2-1, with D maybe TRBD2 (6 bases). The V and J ends lost 5 bases and 7 bases respectively, with 18 bases between them. Per germline, CDR1 PRHDT and CDR2 FYEKMQ (reference sequence). The CDR3 length is 15 residues. The CDR3 sequence is CASSEGDSPGNEQFF. The CDR3 DNA follows: TGTGCCAGCAGCGAAGGGGACTCCCCGGGGAATGAGCAGTTCTTC.

This clonotype showed up many times. This chain uses TRBV4-3 with TRBJ2-7; TRBD1 aligns across 10 bases. V was pared by 4 bases and J by 0 bases, with 3 bases of the junction left unmatched. This CDR3 is built from 15 residues. CDR1 and CDR2 from the germline V gene are LGHNA and YSLEER. CDR3 nucleotides: TGCGCCAGCAGCCCGGGACAGGGGAGCTCCTACGAGCAGTACTTC. This encodes CASSPGQGSSYEQYF.